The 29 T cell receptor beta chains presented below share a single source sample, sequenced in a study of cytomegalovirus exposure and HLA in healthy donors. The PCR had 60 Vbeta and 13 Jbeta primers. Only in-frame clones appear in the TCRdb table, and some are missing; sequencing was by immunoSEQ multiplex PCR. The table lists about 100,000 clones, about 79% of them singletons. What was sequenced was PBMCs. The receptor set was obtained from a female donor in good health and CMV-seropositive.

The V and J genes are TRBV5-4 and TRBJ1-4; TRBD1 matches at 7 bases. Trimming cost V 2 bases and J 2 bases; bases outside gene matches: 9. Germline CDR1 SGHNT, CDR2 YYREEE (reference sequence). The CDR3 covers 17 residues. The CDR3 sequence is CASSFGQGVRTNEKLFF. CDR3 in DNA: TGTGCCAGCAGCTTTGGGCAGGGGGTGAGGACTAATGAAAAACTGTTTTTT.

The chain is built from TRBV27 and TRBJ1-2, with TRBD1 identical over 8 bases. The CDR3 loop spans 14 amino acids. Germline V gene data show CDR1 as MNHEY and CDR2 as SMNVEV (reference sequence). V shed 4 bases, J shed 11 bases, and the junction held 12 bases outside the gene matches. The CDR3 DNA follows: TGTGCCAGCAGTTCAAGACAGGGGCCGCTCGGATACACCTTC. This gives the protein CASSSRQGPLGYTF.

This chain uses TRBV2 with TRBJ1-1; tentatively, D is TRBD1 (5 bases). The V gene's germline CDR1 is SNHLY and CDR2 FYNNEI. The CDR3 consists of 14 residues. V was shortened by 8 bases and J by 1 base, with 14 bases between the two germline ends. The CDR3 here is CASQNVGGNTEAFF. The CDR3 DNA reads TGTGCCAGCCAAAACGTGGGGGGGAACACTGAAGCTTTCTTT.

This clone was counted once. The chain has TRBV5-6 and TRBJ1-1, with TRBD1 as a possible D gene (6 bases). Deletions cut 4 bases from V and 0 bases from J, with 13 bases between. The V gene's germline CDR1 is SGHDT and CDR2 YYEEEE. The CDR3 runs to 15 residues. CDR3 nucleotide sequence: TGTGCCAGCAGCCGGAAGGACAGCATGAACACTGAAGCTTTCTTT. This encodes CASSRKDSMNTEAFF.

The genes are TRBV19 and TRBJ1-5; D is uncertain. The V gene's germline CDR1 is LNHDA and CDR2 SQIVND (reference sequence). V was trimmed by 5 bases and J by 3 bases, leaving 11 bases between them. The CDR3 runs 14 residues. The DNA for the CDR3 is TGTGCCAGTAGTCTCCCGGACTTCAATCAGCCCCAGCATTTT. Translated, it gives CASSLPDFNQPQHF.

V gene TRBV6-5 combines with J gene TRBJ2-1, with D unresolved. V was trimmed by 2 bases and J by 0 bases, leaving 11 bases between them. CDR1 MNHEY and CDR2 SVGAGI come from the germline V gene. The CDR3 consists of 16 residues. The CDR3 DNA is TGTGCCAGCAGTTACGGAGCCTTGAGCTCCTACAATGAGCAGTTCTTC. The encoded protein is CASSYGALSSYNEQFF.

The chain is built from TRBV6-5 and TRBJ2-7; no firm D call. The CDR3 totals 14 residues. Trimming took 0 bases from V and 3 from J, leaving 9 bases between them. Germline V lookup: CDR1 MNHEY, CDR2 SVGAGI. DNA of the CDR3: TGTGCCAGCAGTTACTCCAGATTTCTCTACGAGCAGTACTTC. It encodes CASSYSRFLYEQYF.

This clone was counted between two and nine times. Here the CDR3 DNA reads TGTGCCAGTAGTATACGTGGGACGGCCGGGGGGCCCCAGCATTTT. It is translated as CASSIRGTAGGPQHF. The rearrangement links TRBV19 to TRBJ1-5, with a tentative D call TRBD1 (5 bases). Trimming removed 2 bases at V and 9 bases at J, with 17 bases between. The CDR3 has 15 amino acids. The germline CDR1 and CDR2 sequences are LNHDA and SQIVND (reference sequence).

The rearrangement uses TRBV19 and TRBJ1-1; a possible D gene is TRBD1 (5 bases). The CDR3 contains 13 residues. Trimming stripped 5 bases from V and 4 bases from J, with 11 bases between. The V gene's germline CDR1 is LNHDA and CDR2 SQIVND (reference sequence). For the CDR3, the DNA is TGTGCCAGTAGTCCTCGGGGGGTCACTGAAGCTTTCTTT. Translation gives CASSPRGVTEAFF.

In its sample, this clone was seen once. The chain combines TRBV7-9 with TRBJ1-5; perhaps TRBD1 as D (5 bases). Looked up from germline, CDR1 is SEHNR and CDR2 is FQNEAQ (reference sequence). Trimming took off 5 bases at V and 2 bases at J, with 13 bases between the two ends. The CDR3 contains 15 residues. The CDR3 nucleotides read TGTGCCAGCAGCCCAGCCGGAGGGGGCAATCAGCCCCAGCATTTT. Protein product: CASSPAGGGNQPQHF.

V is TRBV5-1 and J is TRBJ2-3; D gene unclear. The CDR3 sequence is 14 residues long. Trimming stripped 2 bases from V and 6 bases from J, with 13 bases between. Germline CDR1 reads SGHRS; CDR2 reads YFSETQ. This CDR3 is CASSFESRGDTQYF. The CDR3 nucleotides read TGCGCCAGCAGCTTCGAATCCCGCGGCGATACGCAGTATTTT.

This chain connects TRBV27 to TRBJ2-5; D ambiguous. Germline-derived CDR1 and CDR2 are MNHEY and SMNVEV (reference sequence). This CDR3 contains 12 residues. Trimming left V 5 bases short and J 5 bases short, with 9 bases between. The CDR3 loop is CASSPTMETQYF. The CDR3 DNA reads TGTGCCAGCAGTCCCACAATGGAGACCCAGTACTTC.

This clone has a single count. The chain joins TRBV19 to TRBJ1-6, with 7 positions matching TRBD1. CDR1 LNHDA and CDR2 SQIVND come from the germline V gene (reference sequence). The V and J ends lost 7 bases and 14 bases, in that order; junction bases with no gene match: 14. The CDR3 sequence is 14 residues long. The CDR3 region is CASTPEGAAGSLHF. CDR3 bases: TGTGCCAGTACCCCGGAGGGGGCCGCAGGCTCCCTCCACTTT.

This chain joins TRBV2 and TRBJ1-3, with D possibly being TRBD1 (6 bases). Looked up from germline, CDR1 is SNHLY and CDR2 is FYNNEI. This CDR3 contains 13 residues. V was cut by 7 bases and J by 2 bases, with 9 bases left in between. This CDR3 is CASKNRAGNTIYF. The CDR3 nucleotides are TGTGCCAGCAAAAACAGGGCTGGAAACACCATATATTTT.

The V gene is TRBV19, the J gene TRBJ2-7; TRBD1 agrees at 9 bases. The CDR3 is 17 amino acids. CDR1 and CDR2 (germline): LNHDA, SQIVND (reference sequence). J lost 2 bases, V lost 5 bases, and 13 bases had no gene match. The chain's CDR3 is CASSPGGWGQGTYEQYF. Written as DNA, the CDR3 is TGTGCCAGTAGTCCGGGGGGTTGGGGACAGGGAACCTACGAGCAGTACTTC.

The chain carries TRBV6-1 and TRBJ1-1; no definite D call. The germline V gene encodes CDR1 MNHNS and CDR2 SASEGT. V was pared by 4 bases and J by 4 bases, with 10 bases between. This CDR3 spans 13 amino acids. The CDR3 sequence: CASSVKSPTEAFF. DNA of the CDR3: TGTGCCAGCAGTGTTAAGAGTCCCACTGAAGCTTTCTTT.

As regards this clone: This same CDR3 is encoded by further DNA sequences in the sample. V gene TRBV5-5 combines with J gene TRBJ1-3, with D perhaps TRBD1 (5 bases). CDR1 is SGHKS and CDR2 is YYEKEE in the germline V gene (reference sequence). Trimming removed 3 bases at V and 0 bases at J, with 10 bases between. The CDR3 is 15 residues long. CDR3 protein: CASSSRGGSGNTIYF. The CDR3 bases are TGTGCCAGCAGCTCCCGCGGGGGCTCTGGAAACACCATATATTTT. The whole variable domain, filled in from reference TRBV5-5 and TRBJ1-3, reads DAGVTQSPTHLIKTRGQQVTLRCSPISGHKSVSWYQQVLGQGPQFIFQYYEKEERGRGNFPDRFSARQFPNYSSELNVNALLLGDSALYLCASSSRGGSGNTIYFGEGSWLTVV.

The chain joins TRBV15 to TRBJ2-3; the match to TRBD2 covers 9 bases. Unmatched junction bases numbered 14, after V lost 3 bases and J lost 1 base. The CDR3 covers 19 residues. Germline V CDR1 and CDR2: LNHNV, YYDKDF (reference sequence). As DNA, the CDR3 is TGTGCCACCAGCAGGAAAGCGGGAGGTGGAGGAAGTGGCACAGATACGCAGTATTTT. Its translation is CATSRKAGGGGSGTDTQYF.

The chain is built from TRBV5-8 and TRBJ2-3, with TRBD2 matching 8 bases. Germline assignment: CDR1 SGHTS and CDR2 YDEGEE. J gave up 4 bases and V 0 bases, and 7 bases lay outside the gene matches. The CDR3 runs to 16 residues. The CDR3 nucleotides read TGTGCCAGCAGCTTGGAGGGACTAGGAGTCCCAGATACGCAGTATTTT. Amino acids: CASSLEGLGVPDTQYF.

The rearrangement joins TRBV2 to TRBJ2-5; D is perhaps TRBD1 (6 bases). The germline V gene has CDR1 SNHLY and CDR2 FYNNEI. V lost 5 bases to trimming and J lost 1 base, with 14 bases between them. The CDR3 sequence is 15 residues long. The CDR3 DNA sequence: TGTGCCAGCAGTACCAATACAGGGTCCCAAGAGACCCAGTACTTC. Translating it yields CASSTNTGSQETQYF. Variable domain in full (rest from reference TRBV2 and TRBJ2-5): EPEVTQTPSHQVTQMGQEVILRCVPISNHLYFYWYRQILGQKVEFLVSFYNNEISEKSEIFDDQFSVERPDGSNFTLKIRSTKLEDSAMYFCASSTNTGSQETQYFGPGTRLLVL.

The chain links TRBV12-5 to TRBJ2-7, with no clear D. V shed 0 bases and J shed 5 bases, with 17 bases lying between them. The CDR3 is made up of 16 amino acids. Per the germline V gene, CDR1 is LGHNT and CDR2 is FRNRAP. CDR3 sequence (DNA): TGTGCTAGTGGTTTGGTACTGGGCCGATCGCCAGACGAGCAGTACTTC. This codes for CASGLVLGRSPDEQYF.

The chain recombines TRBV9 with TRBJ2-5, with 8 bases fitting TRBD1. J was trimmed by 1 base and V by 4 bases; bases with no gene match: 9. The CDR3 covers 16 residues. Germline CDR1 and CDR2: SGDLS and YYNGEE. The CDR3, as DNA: TGTGCCAGCAGCCCCGGACAGGGCCGTATCCAAGAGACCCAGTACTTC. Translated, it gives CASSPGQGRIQETQYF. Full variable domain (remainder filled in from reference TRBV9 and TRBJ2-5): DSGVTQTPKHLITATGQRVTLRCSPRSGDLSVYWYQQSLDQGLQFLIQYYNGEERAKGNILERFSAQQFPDLHSELNLSSLELGDSALYFCASSPGQGRIQETQYFGPGTRLLVL.

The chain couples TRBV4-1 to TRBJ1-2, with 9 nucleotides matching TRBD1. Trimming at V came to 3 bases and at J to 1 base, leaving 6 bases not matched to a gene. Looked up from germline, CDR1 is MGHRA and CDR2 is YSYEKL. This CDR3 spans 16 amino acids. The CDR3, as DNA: TGCGCCAGCAGCCACCAACAGGGGGCTCATAACTATGGCTACACCTTC. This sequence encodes CASSHQQGAHNYGYTF.

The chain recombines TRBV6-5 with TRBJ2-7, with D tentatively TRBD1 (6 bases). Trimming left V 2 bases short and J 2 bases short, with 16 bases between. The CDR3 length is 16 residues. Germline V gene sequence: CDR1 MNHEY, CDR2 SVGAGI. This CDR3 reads CASSYKVTAGAYEQYF. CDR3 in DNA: TGTGCCAGCAGTTACAAAGTGACTGCAGGGGCCTACGAGCAGTACTTC.

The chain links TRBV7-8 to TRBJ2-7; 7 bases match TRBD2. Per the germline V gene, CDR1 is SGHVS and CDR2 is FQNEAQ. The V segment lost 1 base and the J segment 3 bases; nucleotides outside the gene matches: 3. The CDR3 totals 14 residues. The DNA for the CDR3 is TGTGCCAGCAGCTTAGTACGGACTAGCTACGAGCAGTACTTC. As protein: CASSLVRTSYEQYF.

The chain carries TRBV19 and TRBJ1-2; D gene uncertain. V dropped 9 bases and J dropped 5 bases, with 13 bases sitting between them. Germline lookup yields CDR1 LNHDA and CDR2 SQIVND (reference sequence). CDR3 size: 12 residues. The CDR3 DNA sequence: TGTGCCAGCGCCCGGGAGAGATATGGCTACACCTTC. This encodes CASARERYGYTF.

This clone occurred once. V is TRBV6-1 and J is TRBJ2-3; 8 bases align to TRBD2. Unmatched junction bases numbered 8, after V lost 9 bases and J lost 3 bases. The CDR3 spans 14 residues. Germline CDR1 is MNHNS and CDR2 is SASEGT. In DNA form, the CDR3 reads TGTGCCAGTCTACGGGGGGGGAATACAGATACGCAGTATTTT. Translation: CASLRGGNTDTQYF.

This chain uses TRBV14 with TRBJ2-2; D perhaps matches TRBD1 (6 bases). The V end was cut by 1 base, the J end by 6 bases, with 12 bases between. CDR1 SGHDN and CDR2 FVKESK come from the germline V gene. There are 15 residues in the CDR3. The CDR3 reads CASSQVRGKAGELFF. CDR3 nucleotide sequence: TGTGCCAGCAGCCAAGTGAGGGGGAAAGCCGGGGAGCTGTTTTTT.

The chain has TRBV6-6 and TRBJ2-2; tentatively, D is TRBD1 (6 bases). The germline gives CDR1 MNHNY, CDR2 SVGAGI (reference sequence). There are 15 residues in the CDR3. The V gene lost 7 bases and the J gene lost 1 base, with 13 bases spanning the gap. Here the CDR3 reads CASTRDIKNTGELFF. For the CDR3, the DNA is TGTGCCAGCACCCGGGACATTAAGAACACCGGGGAGCTGTTTTTT.